These 3 T cell receptor beta chains came from one sample sequenced in a study of T cell repertoires in cytomegalovirus infection. TCRdb ran MiXCR on the reads and lists one entry per CDR3 protein. The data contain 100,000 to 150,000 distinct CDR3 sequences, approximately 9.2% of them seen just once; the ten biggest clones take up about a tenth. The source material was PBMCs. The origin of the receptors is a human donor in good health (CMV status not recorded). Some clones in this sample may be carry-over from other donors' samples.

This clonotype was detected a few times. This chain connects TRBV5-4 to TRBJ2-2; 8 nucleotides line up with TRBD1. The germline V gene encodes CDR1 SGHNT and CDR2 YYREEE (reference sequence). J gave up 4 bases and V 2 bases, and 1 base lay outside the gene matches. The CDR3 loop spans 14 amino acids. The DNA of the CDR3 is TGTGCCAGCAGCTTTACAGGGGGCACCGGGGAGCTGTTTTTT. This codes for CASSFTGGTGELFF.

This clonotype was seen many times. The chain carries TRBV6-2 or TRBV6-3 and TRBJ2-3; 9 bases match TRBD1. Trimming at V came to 3 bases and at J to 1 base, leaving 2 bases not matched to a gene. The length of the CDR3 is 15 residues. Germline V gene sequence: CDR1 MNHEY, CDR2 SVGEGT. The CDR3 region is CASSYRTGGTDTQYF. The CDR3 region has the DNA TGTGCCAGCAGTTATCGGACAGGGGGCACAGATACGCAGTATTTT.

This clonotype showed up many times. This sequence joins TRBV20-1 and TRBJ1-5, with TRBD1 as a possible D gene (6 bases). From germline, CDR1 is DFQATT and CDR2 SNEGSKA (reference sequence). CDR3 length equals 13 residues. Deletions cut 6 bases from V and 4 bases from J, with 13 bases between. CDR3 loop: CSAAGHPNQPQHF. The CDR3 DNA reads as TGCAGTGCCGCGGGACACCCAAATCAGCCCCAGCATTTT.